The entry below describes one T cell receptor beta chain. Under the authors' procedure: Estimation of nucleated cell counts relied on the amplification of reference gene primers. Data came from immunoSEQ multiplex PCR; TCRdb stores just in-frame clones and leaves some out. That table is the source of V, J and clone size, and D and trimming were worked out from the DNA. The sample has roughly 180,000 clones, 70% to 85% seen once. This specimen belongs to a study of blood T cell repertoires in COVID-19. Study-level background: COVID-19 samples from acute and convalescent phases originated in the United States, Italy and Spain. PBMCs, B-cell-depleted T cells, or T cells were the source of the cDNA or gDNA that made up the material.

The CDR3 loop spans 14 amino acids. Trimming cost V 5 bases and J 1 base; bases outside gene matches: 5. Per the germline V gene, CDR1 is SGHRS and CDR2 is YFSETQ. Source material: peripheral blood. The V and J genes are TRBV5-1 and TRBJ2-5, with 7 bases identical to TRBD2. This clonotype originated in a woman aged 30 to 39 with acute or convalescent COVID-19. The CDR3 coding sequence is TGCGCCAGCAGTTTAAGCGGGGCCCAAGAGACCCAGTACTTC. Translation gives CASSLSGAQETQYF. Complete variable domain (other parts from reference TRBV5-1 and TRBJ2-5): KAGVTQTPRYLIKTRGQQVTLSCSPISGHRSVSWYQQTPGQGLQFLFEYFSETQRNKGNFPGRFSGRQFSNSRSEMNVSTLELGDSALYLCASSLSGAQETQYFGPGTRLLVL.